This TCR beta chain was sequenced during a study of blood T cells in healthy people across ages. On this clonotype itself: Its antigen is undetermined. The germline gene is not matched at one end of the junction; a read error may be the cause.

Whole-study results and caveats: Greater diversity and more naive CD4+ cells were seen in long-lived donors than in aged donors.

The use of a sample-barcoded 5' primer and a J-beta primer mix characterized a second PCR of roughly 7 to 11 cycles. MiXCR was run by TCRdb on the 5' RACE reads, yielding one entry per CDR3 protein. The sample contains roughly 1,500,000 distinct CDR3 sequences, approximately 42% of which appear only once. Sequenced material: blood. The receptor comes from a young woman in good health.

In DNA form, the CDR3 reads TGTGCCGGCAGCTTAGCGTTGACCGTGAACAATGAGCAGTTCTTC. Protein: CAGSLALTVNNEQFF. This chain joins TRBV7-2 and TRBJ2-1; tentative D call: TRBD2 (5 bases). CDR1 is SGHTA and CDR2 is FQGNSA in the germline V gene. CDR3 length: 15 residues.